This T cell receptor beta chain was sequenced in a study of blood T cell repertoires in COVID-19. Study as a whole: COVID-19 samples, acute and convalescent, were from the United States, Italy and Spain. The analysed material was cDNA or gDNA that came from T cells, B-cell-depleted T cells, or PBMCs.

The germline gives CDR1 SGDLS, CDR2 YYNGEE. Trimming took off 3 bases at V and 4 bases at J, with 13 bases between the two ends. There are 15 residues in the CDR3. As originally analysed: From reference gene primer amplification, estimates of nucleated cell counts were derived. TCRdb's copy holds only in-frame clones and misses some; the assay was immunoSEQ multiplex PCR. Clone size and V and J calls were adopted from that table, with D and trimming inferred from the DNA. In the table there are 250,000 to 300,000 clones, approximately 91% of which are singletons. The clonotype was recovered from a woman aged 55-69 years with acute or convalescent COVID-19. The sample consisted of peripheral blood. The V call is TRBV9, the J call TRBJ2-2; D is perhaps TRBD1 (6 bases). CDR3 loop: CASSARDTGTGELFF. The CDR3, as DNA: TGTGCCAGCAGCGCACGGGACACAGGCACCGGGGAGCTGTTTTTT.